This TCR beta chain was sequenced during a study of shared clonotypes between healthy human individuals. Study-level results: Only blood was sampled, and tissue TCR repertoires likely differ from blood ones.

Splitting of each subset's genomic DNA was done evenly across several immunoSEQ plates. Clones were sequenced by immunoSEQ multiplex PCR, and TCRdb holds only the in-frame ones, with some missing. The data contain 1.5 million to 1.9 million clones, around 98% of them seen just once; the ten biggest clones take up less than 0.55%. As regards this clone: Its specificity is unknown.

Trimming removed 4 bases from V and 3 bases from J, with 20 bases in between. The CDR3 runs to 17 residues. Per the germline V gene, CDR1 is SGDLS and CDR2 is YYNGEE. This sequence originates from a man aged 25-40 years in good health. The sample was naive CD4+ T cells sorted from blood. As for subset: CD45RA+ positively selected. The chain is built from TRBV9 and TRBJ2-1, with a weak D call TRBD2 (5 bases). DNA of the CDR3: TGTGCCAGCAGCCTAGCTGCCCAGCGGCAGTACTACAATGAGCAGTTCTTC. Its translation: CASSLAAQRQYYNEQFF.